This TCR beta chain emerged from a study of T cells in Graves' hyperthyroidism and ophthalmopathy. Across 18 months, stable Graves' hyperthyroidism was marked by no progression to ophthalmopathy. The hyperthyroidism patients had all been newly diagnosed, and their disease duration was under 2 months. Their ages ranged from 18 to 65 years. Patients showing uncontrolled infection, other autoimmune disease, pregnancy or lactation were ineligible. In this sample, this clonotype turned up many times. The investigators amplified TCR beta CDR3 regions from RNA transcripts. Primed by the HTBI set, a first-round RT-PCR was run on the TCR CDR3. TCRdb analysed the multiplex PCR reads with MiXCR anew, one entry per CDR3 protein. This table has some 510,000 distinct CDR3 sequences, roughly 20% appearing once. The sample consisted of blood. This TCR derives from a man between 18 and 29 years old with Graves' hyperthyroidism.

In nucleotides, the CDR3 is TGTGCCAGCAGTCCGCGAACAGGGCCCACTGAAGCTTTCTTT. Encoded protein: CASSPRTGPTEAFF. V is TRBV6-5 and J is TRBJ1-1; weak D call: TRBD1 (6 bases). Trimming removed 5 bases at V and 4 bases at J, with 14 bases between. Looked up from germline, CDR1 is MNHEY and CDR2 is SVGAGI. The CDR3 runs to 14 residues.